One and the same sample provided the 16 T cell receptor beta chains below, sequenced in a study of blood T cells in healthy people across ages. Sample-barcoded 5' priming and a J-beta primer mix drove a second PCR of 7 to 11 cycles. TCRdb used MiXCR to reprocess the 5' RACE reads, holding one entry per CDR3 protein. The table lists about 1.4 million distinct CDR3 sequences, around 59% of them singletons, with about 6.7% in the top ten. Input material: blood. These receptors were obtained from a young man in good health.

The chain recombines TRBV20-1 with TRBJ2-1, with 10 bases fitting TRBD2. The CDR3 consists of 16 residues. Trimming cost V 0 bases and J 8 bases; bases outside gene matches: 10. Germline V CDR1 and CDR2: DFQATT, SNEGSKA (reference sequence). This CDR3 is CSARDLVSGGLDEQFF. As DNA, the CDR3 is TGCAGTGCTAGAGATCTCGTTAGCGGGGGGCTGGATGAGCAGTTCTTC.

This clonotype was counted between two and nine times. The gene calls are TRBV20-1 and TRBJ2-1, with 11 bases identical to TRBD1. The CDR3 covers 18 residues. J lost 7 bases, V lost 6 bases, and 20 bases had no gene match. Germline V CDR1 and CDR2: DFQATT, SNEGSKA (reference sequence). CDR3 in DNA: TGCAGTGCCATGCCTTCGGCCACCGGGACAGGGGGTGTGAATGAGCAGTTCTTC. This encodes CSAMPSATGTGGVNEQFF.

The chain uses TRBV6-1 and TRBJ2-3; 7 bases agree with TRBD1. The CDR3 consists of 19 residues. Trimming cost V 1 base and J 0 bases; bases outside gene matches: 13. The germline gives CDR1 MNHNS, CDR2 SASEGT. In nucleotides, the CDR3 is TGTGCCAGCAGTGAAGAATGGGACAGACTACGATTAAGCACAGATACGCAGTATTTT. It encodes CASSEEWDRLRLSTDTQYF.

The chain links TRBV6-5 to TRBJ2-4; D gene uncertain. TRBJ2-7 explains the end of the DNA better; the J call may be wrong. CDR1 is MNHEY, CDR2 SVGAGI, per germline. The CDR3 spans 12 residues. Written as DNA, the CDR3 is TGTGCCGCGCGGACCTTGGACTACGAGCAGTACTTC. This gives the protein CAARTLDYEQYF.

The V gene is TRBV4-1, the J gene TRBJ2-3; 10 nucleotides match TRBD2. Germline V gene lookup returns CDR1 MGHRA and CDR2 YSYEKL. J gave up 4 bases and V 4 bases, and 11 bases lay outside the gene matches. This CDR3 has 17 residues. The CDR3 bases are TGCGCCAGCAGCCCTGCTCGGCTAGCGGGAGACCCAGATACGCAGTATTTT. Translating gives CASSPARLAGDPDTQYF.

The chain joins TRBV4-1 to TRBJ1-2; 7 bases match TRBD1. Germline lookup yields CDR1 MGHRA and CDR2 YSYEKL. J lost 8 bases, V lost 6 bases, and 12 bases had no gene match. This CDR3 spans 14 amino acids. The CDR3, as DNA: TGCGCCAGCAGACCTCTTACAGGGGATTGGGGCTACACCTTC. Its translation: CASRPLTGDWGYTF.

V gene TRBV29-1 combines with J gene TRBJ2-7; 9 nucleotides align to TRBD2. The CDR3 sequence is 16 residues long. J was trimmed by 5 bases and V by 0 bases; bases with no gene match: 11. Germline CDR1 SQVTM, CDR2 ANQGSEA. CDR3 DNA sequence: TGCAGCGTTGAAGATCGTGCGGGACTAGCTTCAAACGAGCAGTACTTC. Translating it yields CSVEDRAGLASNEQYF.

V is TRBV6-2 or TRBV6-3 and J is TRBJ1-4; D might be TRBD1 (5 bases). CDR3 length: 13 residues. Trimming cost V 11 bases and J 8 bases, with 18 bases left between them. From germline, CDR1 is MNHEY and CDR2 SVGEGT. The CDR3 coding sequence is TGTGCCGCCCAGTGGACACCGGACGAAAAACTGTTTTTT. Translating it yields CAAQWTPDEKLFF.

This rearrangement joins TRBV20-1 to TRBJ2-7; D is perhaps TRBD2 (6 bases). CDR3 length equals 13 residues. Germline V gene data show CDR1 as DFQATT and CDR2 as SNEGSKA (reference sequence). V shed 3 bases and J shed 3 bases, with 12 bases lying between them. The CDR3 region is CSARGDSYYEQYF. The CDR3 nucleotides are TGCAGTGCTAGGGGGGACTCATACTACGAGCAGTACTTC.

V gene TRBV20-1 combines with J gene TRBJ2-1, with D possibly matching TRBD1 (6 bases). The CDR3 totals 13 residues. Between the trimmed V and J ends, which lost 4 bases and 9 bases, there was a span of 16 bases. Per germline, CDR1 DFQATT and CDR2 SNEGSKA (reference sequence). As DNA, the CDR3 is TGCAGTGCTACGTCCCCCAGGGGTGGTGAGCAGTTCTTC. Protein sequence: CSATSPRGGEQFF.

The V gene is TRBV20-1, the J gene TRBJ2-3, with 10 bases identical to TRBD1. Germline V lookup: CDR1 DFQATT, CDR2 SNEGSKA (reference sequence). The CDR3 is 14 residues long. For the CDR3, the DNA is TGCAGCGCACAAGACAGGGGGCGACGAGATACGCAGTATTTT. Translating gives CSAQDRGRRDTQYF.

This rearrangement joins TRBV4-1 to TRBJ2-5; 10 bases are a match to TRBD2. Trimming took 4 bases from V and 5 from J; bases not matched to a gene: 7. The CDR3 loop spans 15 amino acids. From germline, CDR1 is MGHRA and CDR2 YSYEKL. The DNA for the CDR3 is TGCGCCAGCAGCCTGATCCTAGCGGGGGTGGAGACCCAGTACTTC. Translated: CASSLILAGVETQYF.

This chain joins TRBV12-3 or TRBV12-4 and TRBJ2-2, with 11 bases lining up with TRBD2. The V and J ends lost 5 bases and 8 bases, in that order; junction bases with no gene match: 7. This CDR3 contains 15 residues. The CDR3 region has the DNA TGTGCCAGCAGTCCCGGACTAGCGGGTTGGGGGGAGCTGTTTTTT. Translated: CASSPGLAGWGELFF.

This clonotype was seen only a few times. J is TRBJ1-1 and V is TRBV7-2; no firm D call. The germline V and J ends were trimmed by 1 base and 0 bases, with 9 bases remaining between them. This CDR3 comprises 15 residues. The germline gives CDR1 SGHTA, CDR2 FQGNSA. The CDR3, as DNA: TGTGCCAGCAGCTTAGTGGGTCTGATGAACACTGAAGCTTTCTTT. Translating gives CASSLVGLMNTEAFF.

This clonotype was counted a few times. The chain recombines TRBV6-1 with TRBJ2-2; TRBD2 might be the D (5 bases). CDR3 length equals 14 residues. From germline, CDR1 is MNHNS and CDR2 SASEGT. V shed 6 bases and J shed 7 bases, with 15 bases lying between them. This CDR3 is CASRRDGERGELFF. In DNA form, the CDR3 reads TGTGCCAGCAGGAGAGATGGGGAGCGCGGGGAGCTGTTTTTT.

The chain combines TRBV5-1 with TRBJ2-3, with 8 bases aligning to TRBD1. There are 16 residues in the CDR3. In germline, CDR1 is SGHRS, CDR2 YFSETQ. The V gene end was trimmed by 0 bases and the J gene end by 2 bases; junction bases not matched to a gene: 5. The CDR3 sequence is CASSLDRGIVTDTQYF. Written as DNA, the CDR3 is TGCGCCAGCAGCTTGGACAGGGGGATTGTCACAGATACGCAGTATTTT.